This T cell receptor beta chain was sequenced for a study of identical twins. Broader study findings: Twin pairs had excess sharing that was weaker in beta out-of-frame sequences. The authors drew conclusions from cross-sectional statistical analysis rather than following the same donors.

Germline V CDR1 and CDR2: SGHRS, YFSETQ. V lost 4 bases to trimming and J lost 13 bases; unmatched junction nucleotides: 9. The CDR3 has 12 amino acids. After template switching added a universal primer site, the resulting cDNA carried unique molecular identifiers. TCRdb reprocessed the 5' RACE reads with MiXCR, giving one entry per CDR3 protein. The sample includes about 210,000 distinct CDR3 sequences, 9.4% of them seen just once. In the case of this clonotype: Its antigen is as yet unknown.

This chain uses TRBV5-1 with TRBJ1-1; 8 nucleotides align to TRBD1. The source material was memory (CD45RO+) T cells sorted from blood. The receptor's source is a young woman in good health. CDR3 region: CASSPEGQGRFF. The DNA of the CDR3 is TGCGCCAGCAGCCCGGAAGGACAGGGCCGTTTCTTT. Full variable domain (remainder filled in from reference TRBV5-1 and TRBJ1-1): KAGVTQTPRYLIKTRGQQVTLSCSPISGHRSVSWYQQTPGQGLQFLFEYFSETQRNKGNFPGRFSGRQFSNSRSEMNVSTLELGDSALYLCASSPEGQGRFFGQGTRLTVV.